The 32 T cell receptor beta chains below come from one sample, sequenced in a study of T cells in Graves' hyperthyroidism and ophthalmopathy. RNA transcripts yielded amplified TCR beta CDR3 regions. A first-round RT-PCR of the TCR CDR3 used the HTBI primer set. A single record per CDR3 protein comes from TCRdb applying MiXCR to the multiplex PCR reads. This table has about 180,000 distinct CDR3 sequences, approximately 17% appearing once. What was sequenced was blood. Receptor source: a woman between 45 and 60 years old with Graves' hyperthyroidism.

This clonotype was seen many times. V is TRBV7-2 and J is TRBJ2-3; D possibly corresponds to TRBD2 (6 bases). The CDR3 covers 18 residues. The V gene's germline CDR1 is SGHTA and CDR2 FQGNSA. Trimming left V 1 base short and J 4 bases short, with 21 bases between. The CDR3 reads CASSLGLVVPVSADTQYF. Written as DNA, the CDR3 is TGTGCCAGCAGCTTAGGACTAGTAGTTCCCGTATCCGCAGATACGCAGTATTTT.

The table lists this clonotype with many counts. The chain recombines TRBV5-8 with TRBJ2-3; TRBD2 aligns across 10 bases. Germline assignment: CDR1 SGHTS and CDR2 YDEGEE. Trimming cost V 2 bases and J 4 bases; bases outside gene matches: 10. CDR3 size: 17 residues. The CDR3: CASSFPTGLASSDTQYF. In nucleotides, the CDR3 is TGTGCCAGCAGCTTTCCTACGGGACTAGCGAGCTCAGATACGCAGTATTTT.

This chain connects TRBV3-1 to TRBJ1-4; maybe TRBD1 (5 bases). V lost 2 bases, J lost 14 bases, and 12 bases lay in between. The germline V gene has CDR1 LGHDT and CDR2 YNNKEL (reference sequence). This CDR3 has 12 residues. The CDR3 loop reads CASSQNRGLLFF. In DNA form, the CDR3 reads TGTGCCAGCAGCCAAAATAGGGGTCTGCTGTTTTTT.

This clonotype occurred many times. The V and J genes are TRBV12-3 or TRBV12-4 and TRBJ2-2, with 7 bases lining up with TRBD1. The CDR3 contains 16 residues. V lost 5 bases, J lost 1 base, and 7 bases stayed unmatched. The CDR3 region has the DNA TGTGCCAGCAGTCCGTGGGACAGCTGGAACACCGGGGAGCTGTTTTTT. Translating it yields CASSPWDSWNTGELFF.

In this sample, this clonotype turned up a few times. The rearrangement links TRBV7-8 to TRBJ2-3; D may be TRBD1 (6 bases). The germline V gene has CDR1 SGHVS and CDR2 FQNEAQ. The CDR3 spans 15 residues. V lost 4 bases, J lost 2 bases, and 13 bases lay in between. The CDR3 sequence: CASSSQGILTDTQYF. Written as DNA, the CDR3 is TGTGCCAGCAGCTCCCAGGGGATCCTCACAGATACGCAGTATTTT.

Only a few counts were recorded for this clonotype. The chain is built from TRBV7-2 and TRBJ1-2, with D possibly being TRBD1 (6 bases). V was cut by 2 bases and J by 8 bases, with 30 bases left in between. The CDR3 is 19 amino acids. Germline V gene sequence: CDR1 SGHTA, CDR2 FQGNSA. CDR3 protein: CASSLNKGRTGKLLKGYTF. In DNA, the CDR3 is TGTGCCAGCAGCTTAAATAAGGGGAGAACAGGGAAGTTATTGAAGGGCTACACCTTC. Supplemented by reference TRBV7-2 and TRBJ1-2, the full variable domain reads GAGVSQSPSNKVTEKGKDVELRCDPISGHTALYWYRQSLGQGLEFLIYFQGNSAPDKSGLPSDRFSAERTGGSVSTLTIQRTQQEDSAVYLCASSLNKGRTGKLLKGYTFGSGTRLTVV.

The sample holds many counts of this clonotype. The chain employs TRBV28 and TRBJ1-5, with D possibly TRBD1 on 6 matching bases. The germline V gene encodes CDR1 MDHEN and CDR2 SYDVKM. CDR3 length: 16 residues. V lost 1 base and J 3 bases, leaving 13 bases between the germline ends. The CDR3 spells CASSLLTGPFNQPQHF. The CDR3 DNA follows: TGTGCCAGCAGTTTATTAACAGGGCCATTCAATCAGCCCCAGCATTTT.

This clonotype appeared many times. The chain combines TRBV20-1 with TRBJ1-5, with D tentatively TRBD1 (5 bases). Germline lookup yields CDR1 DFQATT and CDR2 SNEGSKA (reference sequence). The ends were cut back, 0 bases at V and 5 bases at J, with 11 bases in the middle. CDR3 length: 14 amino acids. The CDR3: CSARDLQEHQPQHF. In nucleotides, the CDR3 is TGCAGTGCTAGAGATTTACAGGAACATCAGCCCCAGCATTTT.

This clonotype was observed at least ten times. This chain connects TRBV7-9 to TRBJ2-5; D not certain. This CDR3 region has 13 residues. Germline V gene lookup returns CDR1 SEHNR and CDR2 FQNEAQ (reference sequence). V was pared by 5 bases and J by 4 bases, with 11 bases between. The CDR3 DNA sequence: TGTGCCAGCAGCCCCCCGGTACGAGAGACCCAGTACTTC. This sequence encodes CASSPPVRETQYF. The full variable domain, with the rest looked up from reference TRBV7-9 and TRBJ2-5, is DTGVSQNPRHKITKRGQNVTFRCDPISEHNRLYWYRQTLGQGPEFLTYFQNEAQLEKSRLLSDRFSAERPKGSFSTLEIQRTEQGDSAMYLCASSPPVRETQYFGPGTRLLVL.

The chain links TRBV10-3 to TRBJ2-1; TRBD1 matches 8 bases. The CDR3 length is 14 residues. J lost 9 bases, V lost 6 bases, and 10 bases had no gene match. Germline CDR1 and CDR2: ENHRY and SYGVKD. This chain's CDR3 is CAIRDQGATPEQFF. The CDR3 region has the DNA TGTGCCATCAGGGACCAGGGGGCAACCCCTGAGCAGTTCTTC.

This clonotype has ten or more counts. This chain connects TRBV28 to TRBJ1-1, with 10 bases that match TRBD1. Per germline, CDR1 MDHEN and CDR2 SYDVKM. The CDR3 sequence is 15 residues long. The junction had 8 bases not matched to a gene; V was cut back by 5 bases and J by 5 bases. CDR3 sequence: CASSLRDRGWTEAFF. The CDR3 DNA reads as TGTGCCAGCAGTCTCCGGGACAGGGGTTGGACTGAAGCTTTCTTT.

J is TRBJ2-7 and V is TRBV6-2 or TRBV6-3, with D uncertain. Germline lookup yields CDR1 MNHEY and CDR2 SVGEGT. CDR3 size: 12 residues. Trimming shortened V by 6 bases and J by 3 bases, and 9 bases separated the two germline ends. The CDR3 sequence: CASREVGYEQYF. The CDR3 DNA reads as TGTGCCAGCAGAGAGGTGGGCTACGAGCAGTACTTC.

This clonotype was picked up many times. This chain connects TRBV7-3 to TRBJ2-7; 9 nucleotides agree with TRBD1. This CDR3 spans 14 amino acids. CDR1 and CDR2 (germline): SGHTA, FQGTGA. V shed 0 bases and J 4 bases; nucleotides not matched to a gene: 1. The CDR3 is CASSLTGTGYEQYF. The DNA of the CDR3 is TGTGCCAGCAGCTTAACCGGGACAGGGTACGAGCAGTACTTC.

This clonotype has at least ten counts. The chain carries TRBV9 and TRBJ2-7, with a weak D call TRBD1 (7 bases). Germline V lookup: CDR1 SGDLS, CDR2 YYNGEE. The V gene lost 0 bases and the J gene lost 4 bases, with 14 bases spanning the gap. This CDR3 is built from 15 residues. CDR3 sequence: CASSVEGGQSYEQYF. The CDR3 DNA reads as TGTGCCAGCAGCGTAGAGGGGGGACAGAGTTACGAGCAGTACTTC. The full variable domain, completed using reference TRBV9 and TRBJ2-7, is DSGVTQTPKHLITATGQRVTLRCSPRSGDLSVYWYQQSLDQGLQFLIQYYNGEERAKGNILERFSAQQFPDLHSELNLSSLELGDSALYFCASSVEGGQSYEQYFGPGTRLTVT.

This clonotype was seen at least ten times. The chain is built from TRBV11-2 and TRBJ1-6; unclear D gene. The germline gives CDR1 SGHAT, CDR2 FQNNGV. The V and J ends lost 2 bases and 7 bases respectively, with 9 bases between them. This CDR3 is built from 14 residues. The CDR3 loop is CASSLNGPNSPLHF. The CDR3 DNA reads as TGTGCCAGCAGCTTAAACGGTCCAAATTCACCCCTCCACTTT.

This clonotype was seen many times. The DNA for the CDR3 is TGTGCCAGCAGCCACCGGGGGGACAATCAGCCCCAGCATTTT. It translates to CASSHRGDNQPQHF. The chain couples TRBV3-1 to TRBJ1-5; the D gene is possibly TRBD1 (5 bases). The CDR3 length is 14 residues. Germline V CDR1 and CDR2: LGHDT, YNNKEL (reference sequence). V was trimmed by 3 bases and J by 3 bases, leaving 9 bases between them.

DNA of the CDR3: TGTGCCAGCAGCCTAGACTGGGGGGCTAGCAGGTACCAAGAGACCCAGTACTTC. The encoded protein is CASSLDWGASRYQETQYF. The genes are TRBV5-5 and TRBJ2-5, with D possibly being TRBD1 or TRBD2 (6 bases each). Trimming took 4 bases from V and 0 from J, leaving 22 bases between them. CDR3 length: 18 amino acids. The germline V gene has CDR1 SGHKS and CDR2 YYEKEE (reference sequence).

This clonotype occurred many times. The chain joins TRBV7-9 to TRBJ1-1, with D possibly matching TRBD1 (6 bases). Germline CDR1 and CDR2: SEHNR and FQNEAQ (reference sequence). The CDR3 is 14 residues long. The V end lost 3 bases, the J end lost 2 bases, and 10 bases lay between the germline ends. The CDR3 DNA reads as TGTGCCAGCAGCTTTTTCAGGGGCAACACTGAAGCTTTCTTT. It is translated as CASSFFRGNTEAFF.

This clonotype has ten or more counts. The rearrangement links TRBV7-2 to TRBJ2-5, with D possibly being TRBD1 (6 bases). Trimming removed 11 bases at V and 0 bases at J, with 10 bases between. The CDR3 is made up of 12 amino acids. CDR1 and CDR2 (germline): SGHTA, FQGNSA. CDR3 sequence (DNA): TGTGCCTCACAGGGTAACCAAGAGACCCAGTACTTC. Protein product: CASQGNQETQYF.

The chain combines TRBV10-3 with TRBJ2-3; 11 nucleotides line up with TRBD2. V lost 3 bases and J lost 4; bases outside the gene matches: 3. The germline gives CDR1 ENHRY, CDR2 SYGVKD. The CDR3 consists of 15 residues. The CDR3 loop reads CAISEASGGPDTQYF. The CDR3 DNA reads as TGTGCCATCAGTGAAGCTAGCGGGGGGCCAGATACGCAGTATTTT.

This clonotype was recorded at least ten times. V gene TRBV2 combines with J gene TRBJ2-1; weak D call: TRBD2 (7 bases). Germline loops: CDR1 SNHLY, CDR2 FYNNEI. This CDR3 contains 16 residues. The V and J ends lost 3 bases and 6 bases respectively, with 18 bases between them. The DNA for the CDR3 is TGTGCCAGCAGTGAGTGGGGGGGAATAGGGGGCAATGAGCAGTTCTTC. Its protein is CASSEWGGIGGNEQFF.

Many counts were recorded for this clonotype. The CDR3 nucleotides are TGTGCCAGCAGCTTAGATAGGGGGGCTCCTTTCTTT. This sequence encodes CASSLDRGAPFF. The chain joins TRBV11-2 to TRBJ1-1; D may be TRBD1 (6 bases). This CDR3 spans 12 amino acids. Germline V gene data show CDR1 as SGHAT and CDR2 as FQNNGV. Trimming took off 0 bases at V and 12 bases at J, with 11 bases between the two ends.

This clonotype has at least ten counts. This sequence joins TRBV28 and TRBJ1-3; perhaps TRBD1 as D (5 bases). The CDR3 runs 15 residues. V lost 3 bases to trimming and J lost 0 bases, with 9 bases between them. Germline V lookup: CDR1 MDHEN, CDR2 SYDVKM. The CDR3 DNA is TGTGCCAGCAGTTTCTCAGGGAGCTCTGGAAACACCATATATTTT. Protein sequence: CASSFSGSSGNTIYF.

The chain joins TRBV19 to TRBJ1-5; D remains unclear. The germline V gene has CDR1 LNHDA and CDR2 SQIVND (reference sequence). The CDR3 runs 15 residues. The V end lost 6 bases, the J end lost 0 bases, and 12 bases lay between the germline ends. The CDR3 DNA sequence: TGTGCCAGTAGAGCCGGGGTGTATAGCAATCAGCCCCAGCATTTT. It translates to CASRAGVYSNQPQHF.

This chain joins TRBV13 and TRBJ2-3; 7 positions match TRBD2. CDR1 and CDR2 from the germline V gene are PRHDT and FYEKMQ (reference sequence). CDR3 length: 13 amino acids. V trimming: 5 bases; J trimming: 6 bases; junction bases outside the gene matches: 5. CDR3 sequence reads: CASSQAGSDTQYF. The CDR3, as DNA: TGTGCCAGCAGCCAAGCGGGGTCCGATACGCAGTATTTT.

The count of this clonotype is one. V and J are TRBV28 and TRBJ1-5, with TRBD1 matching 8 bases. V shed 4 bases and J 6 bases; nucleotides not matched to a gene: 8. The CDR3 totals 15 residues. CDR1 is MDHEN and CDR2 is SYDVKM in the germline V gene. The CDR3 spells CASSSLGQGSQPQHF. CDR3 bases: TGTGCCAGCAGTTCCCTCGGACAGGGCTCTCAGCCCCAGCATTTT.

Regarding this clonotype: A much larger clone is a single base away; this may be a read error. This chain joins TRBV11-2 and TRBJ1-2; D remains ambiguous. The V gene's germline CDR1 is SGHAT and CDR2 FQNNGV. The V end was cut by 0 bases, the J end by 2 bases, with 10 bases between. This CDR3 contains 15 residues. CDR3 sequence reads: CASSLDLPTNYGYTF. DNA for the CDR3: TGTGCCAGCAGCTTAGATCTACCGACGAACTATGGCTACACCTTC.

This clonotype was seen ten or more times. The CDR3 DNA is TGTGCCAGCAAACCTACAGGGGCCGATCGGCCCCAGCATTTT. Translated: CASKPTGADRPQHF. The gene calls are TRBV27 and TRBJ1-5, with TRBD1 identical over 7 bases. From germline, CDR1 is MNHEY and CDR2 SMNVEV (reference sequence). This CDR3 spans 14 amino acids. The junction had 12 bases not matched to a gene; V was cut back by 7 bases and J by 9 bases.

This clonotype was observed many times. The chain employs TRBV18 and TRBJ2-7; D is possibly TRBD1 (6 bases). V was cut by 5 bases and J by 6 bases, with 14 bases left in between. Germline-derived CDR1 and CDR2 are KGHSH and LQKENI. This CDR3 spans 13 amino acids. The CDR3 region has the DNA TGTGCCAGCTCAGCGCGACAGGAAAGCGAGCAGTACTTC. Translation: CASSARQESEQYF.

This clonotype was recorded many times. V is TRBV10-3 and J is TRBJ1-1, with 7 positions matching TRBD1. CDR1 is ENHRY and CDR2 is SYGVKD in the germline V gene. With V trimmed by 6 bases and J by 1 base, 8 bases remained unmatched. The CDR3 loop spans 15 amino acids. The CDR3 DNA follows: TGTGCCATCAGCGGGGGACAGTTTTCGAACACTGAAGCTTTCTTT. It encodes CAISGGQFSNTEAFF.

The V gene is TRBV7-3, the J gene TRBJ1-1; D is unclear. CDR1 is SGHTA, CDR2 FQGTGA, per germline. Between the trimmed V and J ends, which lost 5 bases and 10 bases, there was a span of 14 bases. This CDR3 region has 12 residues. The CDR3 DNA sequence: TGTGCCAGCAGCAACGGACGAGCCTCAGCTTTCTTT. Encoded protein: CASSNGRASAFF.

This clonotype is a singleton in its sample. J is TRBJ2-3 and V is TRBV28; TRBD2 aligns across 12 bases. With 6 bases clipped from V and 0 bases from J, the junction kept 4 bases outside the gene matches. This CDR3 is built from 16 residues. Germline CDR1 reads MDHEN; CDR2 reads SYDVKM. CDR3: CASSRTSGTSTDTQYF. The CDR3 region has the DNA TGTGCCAGCAGCAGGACTAGCGGGACAAGCACAGATACGCAGTATTTT.